Below are 5 T cell receptor beta chains sequenced from a single sample in a study of post-analysis software for immune sequencing data. Their antigens remain unidentified. Findings and limits, study-wide: Higher frequency in patients than in controls was seen for about five TRBV segments, with TRBV5-6, TRBV5-1 and TRBV20-1 among them.

TCR beta cDNA libraries had unique molecular identifiers. TCRdb processed the PCR reads anew with MiXCR; each CDR3 protein has one entry. The sample contains 700,000 to 800,000 distinct CDR3 sequences, roughly 30% of which appear only once. The sequencing sample was made of blood. The receptors shown here come from a girl aged 10 to 17 with multiple sclerosis.

This chain uses TRBV20-1 with TRBJ1-1, with TRBD1 as a possible D gene (6 bases). The CDR3 runs 14 residues. V shed 5 bases and J shed 4 bases, with 17 bases lying between them. Per germline, CDR1 DFQATT and CDR2 SNEGSKA (reference sequence). CDR3 DNA: TGCAGTGCTCGGTCTGGGGGCGCGGGCACTGAAGCTTTCTTT. Translation gives CSARSGGAGTEAFF.

A few counts support this clonotype. This chain joins TRBV7-9 and TRBJ2-2; perhaps TRBD1 as D (5 bases). The V end was cut by 5 bases, the J end by 4 bases, with 11 bases between. The CDR3 loop spans 14 amino acids. Germline CDR1 SEHNR, CDR2 FQNEAQ (reference sequence). The CDR3, as DNA: TGTGCCAGCAGCCGGGTTACAGGCACCGGGGAGCTGTTTTTT. It codes for CASSRVTGTGELFF. Based on the CDR3 plus reference TRBV7-9 and TRBJ2-2, the full variable domain is DTGVSQNPRHKITKRGQNVTFRCDPISEHNRLYWYRQTLGQGPEFLTYFQNEAQLEKSRLLSDRFSAERPKGSFSTLEIQRTEQGDSAMYLCASSRVTGTGELFFGEGSRLTVL.

The V call is TRBV7-2, the J call TRBJ2-1; D remains ambiguous. Trimming took off 5 bases at V and 5 bases at J, with 13 bases between the two ends. The length of the CDR3 is 14 residues. Germline V CDR1 and CDR2: SGHTA, FQGNSA. CDR3 in DNA: TGTGCCAGCAGCCCGGGCCTTCCTAACAATGAGCAGTTCTTC. It translates to CASSPGLPNNEQFF.

This clonotype turned up a few times. This chain joins TRBV6-5 and TRBJ1-1; TRBD1 aligns across 7 bases. The J segment lost 4 bases and the V segment lost 2 bases, leaving 1 base of the junction unmatched. The CDR3 is made up of 13 amino acids. Germline CDR1 and CDR2: MNHEY and SVGAGI. This chain's CDR3 is CASSYQGGTEAFF. The CDR3 DNA is TGTGCCAGCAGTTACCAGGGGGGCACTGAAGCTTTCTTT.

This rearrangement joins TRBV12-3 or TRBV12-4 to TRBJ2-3; D perhaps matches TRBD2 (6 bases). V was cut by 7 bases and J by 2 bases, with 22 bases left in between. This CDR3 has 17 residues. DNA of the CDR3: TGTGCCAGCACTCCTCAGGTGGGGCTAGCGAACACAGATACGCAGTATTTT. This gives the protein CASTPQVGLANTDTQYF.